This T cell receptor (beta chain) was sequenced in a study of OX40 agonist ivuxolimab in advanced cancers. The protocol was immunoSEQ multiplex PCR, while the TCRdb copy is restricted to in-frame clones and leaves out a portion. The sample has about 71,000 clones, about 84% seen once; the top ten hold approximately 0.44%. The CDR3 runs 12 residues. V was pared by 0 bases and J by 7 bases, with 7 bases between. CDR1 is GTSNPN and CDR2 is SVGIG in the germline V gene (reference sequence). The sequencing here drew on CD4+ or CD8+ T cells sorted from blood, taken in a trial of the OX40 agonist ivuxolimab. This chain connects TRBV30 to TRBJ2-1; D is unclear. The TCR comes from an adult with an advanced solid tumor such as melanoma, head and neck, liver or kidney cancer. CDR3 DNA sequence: TGTGCCTGGAGTGTAAGAGCGAATGAGCAGTTCTTC. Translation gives CAWSVRANEQFF.